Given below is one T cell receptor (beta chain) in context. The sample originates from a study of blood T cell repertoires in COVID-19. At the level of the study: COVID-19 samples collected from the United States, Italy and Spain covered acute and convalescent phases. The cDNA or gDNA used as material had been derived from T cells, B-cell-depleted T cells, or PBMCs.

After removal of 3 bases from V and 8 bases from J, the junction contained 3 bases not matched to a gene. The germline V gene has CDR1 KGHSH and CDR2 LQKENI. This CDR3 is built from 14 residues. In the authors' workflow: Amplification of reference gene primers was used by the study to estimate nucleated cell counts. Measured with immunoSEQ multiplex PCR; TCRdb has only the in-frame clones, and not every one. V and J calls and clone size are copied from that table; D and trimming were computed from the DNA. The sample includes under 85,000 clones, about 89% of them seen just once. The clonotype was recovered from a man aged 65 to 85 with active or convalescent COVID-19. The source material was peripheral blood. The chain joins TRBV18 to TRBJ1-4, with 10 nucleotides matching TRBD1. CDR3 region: CASSPTGGAEKLFF. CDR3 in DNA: TGTGCCAGCTCACCGACAGGGGGCGCCGAAAAACTGTTTTTT.